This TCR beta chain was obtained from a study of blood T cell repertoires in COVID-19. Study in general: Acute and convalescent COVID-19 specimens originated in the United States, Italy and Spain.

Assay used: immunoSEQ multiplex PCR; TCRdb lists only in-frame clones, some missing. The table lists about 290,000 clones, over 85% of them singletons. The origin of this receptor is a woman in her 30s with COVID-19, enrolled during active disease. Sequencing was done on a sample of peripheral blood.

CDR3 sequence: CASSLVQIYNEQFF. The CDR3 DNA sequence: TGTGCCAGCAGCTTAGTGCAGATATACAATGAGCAGTTCTTC. The genes are TRBV7-9 and TRBJ2-1; D ambiguous. The CDR3 totals 14 residues. The V end was cut by 1 base, the J end by 4 bases, with 8 bases between. Germline values: CDR1 SEHNR, CDR2 FQNEAQ (reference sequence).